The clone carrying this TCR beta chain was counted between two and nine times. Its antigen is not identified. These data come from a study of response to subunit inactivated influenza vaccine. Study conclusions and caveats: The study's authors posited that every seasonal influenza vaccination enlists few new T cells.

TCRdb fed the RT-PCR reads into MiXCR, producing one record per CDR3 protein. The sample holds more than 450,000 distinct CDR3 sequences, 12% seen once. Sequenced material: PBMCs from blood, taken on the day of vaccination. This receptor was taken from a man aged 50 to 59 who received an inactivated influenza vaccine.

CDR3 residues: CASSQPRQGNEQYF. In nucleotides, the CDR3 is TGCGCCAGCAGCCAACCACGACAGGGGAACGAGCAGTACTTC. The V call is TRBV4-1, the J call TRBJ2-7; 8 positions agree with TRBD1. V dropped 2 bases and J dropped 5; count of bases not matched to a gene: 5. Germline V CDR1 and CDR2: MGHRA, YSYEKL. The CDR3 is 14 amino acids.